This entry lists 31 T cell receptor beta chains sequenced from one sample in a study of blood T cell repertoires in COVID-19. TCRdb keeps only in-frame clones here, not all; method: immunoSEQ multiplex PCR. Among roughly 160,000 clones listed, about 88% were seen once. The sequenced material came from PBMCs or T cells enriched from blood (not recorded which). The source is a woman aged 50 to 60 who had recovered from COVID-19.

The chain joins TRBV18 to TRBJ1-1; TRBD1 matches at 11 bases. Germline CDR1 and CDR2: KGHSH and LQKENI. The CDR3 is 17 residues long. V trimming: 1 base; J trimming: 6 bases; junction bases outside the gene matches: 10. The CDR3 DNA reads as TGTGCCAGCTCACCACTGATAACCGGGACAGGGGGAGCTGAAGCTTTCTTT. Its translation is CASSPLITGTGGAEAFF.

The chain combines TRBV5-1 with TRBJ2-3; tentative D call: TRBD2 (5 bases). V lost 0 bases and J lost 2, with 7 bases in between. The CDR3 totals 14 residues. Germline values: CDR1 SGHRS, CDR2 YFSETQ. CDR3 coding DNA: TGCGCCAGCAGCTTGGGCGGGTTCACAGATACGCAGTATTTT. This codes for CASSLGGFTDTQYF.

The V and J genes are TRBV29-1 and TRBJ2-3; 11 positions match TRBD2. Germline trimming cut 5 bases from V and 0 bases from J; bases unmatched to any gene: 4. The CDR3 spans 15 residues. In germline, CDR1 is SQVTM, CDR2 ANQGSEA. The CDR3 DNA reads as TGCAGCGTTCAGAGGACTAGCGGGAGCACAGATACGCAGTATTTT. Translation gives CSVQRTSGSTDTQYF.

This clone was detected once. The gene calls are TRBV11-3 and TRBJ2-1, with D perhaps TRBD2 (6 bases). V was cut by 6 bases and J by 2 bases, with 14 bases left in between. In germline, CDR1 is SGHNT, CDR2 YENEEA. CDR3 length equals 15 residues. The CDR3 DNA reads as TGTGCCAGCAGTTCCCAGGGAGGAACCTACAATGAGCAGTTCTTC. Translating it yields CASSSQGGTYNEQFF. The full variable domain, with the rest looked up from reference TRBV11-3 and TRBJ2-1, is EAGVVQSPRYKIIEKKQPVAFWCNPISGHNTLYWYLQNLGQGPELLIRYENEEAVDDSQLPKDRFSAERLKGVDSTLKIQPAELGDSAVYLCASSSQGGTYNEQFFGPGTRLTVL.

The V and J genes are TRBV5-1 and TRBJ2-7; tentatively, D is TRBD1 (5 bases). V lost 0 bases and J 5 bases, leaving 12 bases between the germline ends. Per the germline V gene, CDR1 is SGHRS and CDR2 is YFSETQ. The CDR3 totals 14 residues. CDR3 protein: CASSLVQGNHEQYF. The CDR3 DNA follows: TGCGCCAGCAGCTTGGTCCAGGGAAACCACGAGCAGTACTTC. Together with reference TRBV5-1 and TRBJ2-7, the CDR3 gives the full variable domain: KAGVTQTPRYLIKTRGQQVTLSCSPISGHRSVSWYQQTPGQGLQFLFEYFSETQRNKGNFPGRFSGRQFSNSRSEMNVSTLELGDSALYLCASSLVQGNHEQYFGPGTRLTVT.

V is TRBV6-5 and J is TRBJ1-2; a possible D gene is TRBD1 (6 bases). The germline V gene encodes CDR1 MNHEY and CDR2 SVGAGI. The ends were cut back, 2 bases at V and 8 bases at J, with 6 bases in the middle. The CDR3 runs to 11 residues. The CDR3 coding sequence is TGTGCCAGCAGTTACGGGGGCGGCTACACCTTC. This gives the protein CASSYGGGYTF.

The chain has TRBV7-9 and TRBJ2-7, with a tentative D call TRBD2 (6 bases). This CDR3 is built from 14 residues. Germline assignment: CDR1 SEHNR and CDR2 FQNEAQ (reference sequence). Deletions cut 3 bases from V and 1 base from J, with 10 bases between. This CDR3 is CASSLPGVSYEQYF. The CDR3 DNA follows: TGTGCCAGCAGCTTGCCGGGGGTGTCCTACGAGCAGTACTTC.

The V gene is TRBV5-5, the J gene TRBJ2-7, with TRBD1 identical over 7 bases. CDR3 size: 13 residues. Germline assignment: CDR1 SGHKS and CDR2 YYEKEE (reference sequence). V gave up 4 bases and J gave up 3 bases; unmatched junction bases: 4. This CDR3 is CASSPRDSYEQYF. Written as DNA, the CDR3 is TGTGCCAGCAGCCCGAGGGACAGCTACGAGCAGTACTTC.

The rearrangement uses TRBV28 and TRBJ1-3; D might be TRBD1 (5 bases). This CDR3 contains 15 residues. Between the trimmed V and J ends, which lost 5 bases and 2 bases, there was a span of 13 bases. Germline assignment: CDR1 MDHEN and CDR2 SYDVKM. The CDR3 region is CASSPTGGAGNTIYF. For the CDR3, the DNA is TGTGCCAGCAGTCCGACCGGGGGAGCTGGAAACACCATATATTTT. Supplemented by reference TRBV28 and TRBJ1-3, the full variable domain reads DVKVTQSSRYLVKRTGEKVFLECVQDMDHENMFWYRQDPGLGLRLIYFSYDVKMKEKGDIPEGYSVSREKKERFSLILESASTNQTSMYLCASSPTGGAGNTIYFGEGSWLTVV.

This clone was counted once. The rearrangement links TRBV28 to TRBJ2-4; 8 nucleotides agree with TRBD2. The J segment lost 8 bases and the V segment lost 5 bases, leaving 8 bases of the junction unmatched. Looked up from germline, CDR1 is MDHEN and CDR2 is SYDVKM. The CDR3 totals 14 residues. Here the CDR3 reads CASSGREGRHIQYF. The CDR3 DNA is TGTGCCAGCAGTGGCCGGGAGGGACGGCACATTCAGTACTTC.

V usage is TRBV7-6 and J usage is TRBJ2-7, with TRBD2 matching over 10 bases. The V gene end was trimmed by 4 bases and the J gene end by 2 bases; junction bases not matched to a gene: 8. The germline CDR1 and CDR2 sequences are SGHVS and FNYEAQ. The CDR3 covers 16 residues. This CDR3 is CASSSLTGTSAYEQYF. CDR3 bases: TGTGCCAGCAGCTCGTTAACCGGGACTAGCGCCTACGAGCAGTACTTC.

The rearrangement joins TRBV2 to TRBJ2-1; 7 nucleotides align to TRBD1. The CDR3 sequence is 15 residues long. Germline V lookup: CDR1 SNHLY, CDR2 FYNNEI. Trimming removed 4 bases from V and 4 bases from J; junction bases left unmatched: 7. CDR3 sequence reads: CASSVRGQPYNEQFF. DNA for the CDR3: TGTGCCAGCAGTGTTAGGGGACAGCCGTACAATGAGCAGTTCTTC.

The chain joins TRBV27 to TRBJ2-2; TRBD2 agrees at 16 bases. Germline CDR1 MNHEY, CDR2 SMNVEV (reference sequence). The V gene end was trimmed by 1 base and the J gene end by 4 bases; junction bases not matched to a gene: 6. The CDR3 extends over 19 amino acids. Here the CDR3 reads CASSLWGLAGGLSTGELFF. CDR3 nucleotide sequence: TGTGCCAGCAGTTTATGGGGACTAGCGGGAGGGCTGTCCACCGGGGAGCTGTTTTTT.

The chain couples TRBV30 to TRBJ1-2; tentatively, D is TRBD1 (6 bases). The V gene lost 3 bases and the J gene lost 1 base, with 9 bases spanning the gap. Germline CDR1 GTSNPN, CDR2 SVGIG (reference sequence). The CDR3 sequence is 13 residues long. DNA for the CDR3: TGTGCCTGGAGCGAGGGACATAACTATGGCTACACCTTC. Its translation: CAWSEGHNYGYTF.

This chain uses TRBV7-9 with TRBJ2-1; 12 positions agree with TRBD2. Germline V gene lookup returns CDR1 SEHNR and CDR2 FQNEAQ (reference sequence). V trimming: 7 bases; J trimming: 5 bases; junction bases outside the gene matches: 9. The CDR3 has 16 amino acids. CDR3 bases: TGTGCCAGCACCCCGAGGACTAGCGGGACCCACAATGAGCAGTTCTTC. Amino acid sequence: CASTPRTSGTHNEQFF. Together with reference TRBV7-9 and TRBJ2-1, the CDR3 gives the full variable domain: DTGVSQNPRHKITKRGQNVTFRCDPISEHNRLYWYRQTLGQGPEFLTYFQNEAQLEKSRLLSDRFSAERPKGSFSTLEIQRTEQGDSAMYLCASTPRTSGTHNEQFFGPGTRLTVL.

This clone appeared a single time. The V and J genes are TRBV29-1 and TRBJ1-2; D uncertain. Germline values: CDR1 SQVTM, CDR2 ANQGSEA. CDR3 size: 14 residues. V was clipped by 6 bases and J by 0 bases, with 14 bases between them. CDR3 sequence: CSVWSDETNYGYTF. Written as DNA, the CDR3 is TGCAGCGTGTGGTCAGATGAAACTAACTATGGCTACACCTTC.

The chain links TRBV27 to TRBJ2-1, with TRBD2 matching over 9 bases. The V segment lost 8 bases and the J segment 3 bases; nucleotides outside the gene matches: 5. This CDR3 contains 14 residues. Looked up from germline, CDR1 is MNHEY and CDR2 is SMNVEV (reference sequence). The CDR3, as DNA: TGTGCCAGCCAAAGGACTAGCGACTACAATGAGCAGTTCTTC. This gives the protein CASQRTSDYNEQFF.

The chain couples TRBV15 to TRBJ2-2; possible D gene TRBD2, 5 bases. Looked up from germline, CDR1 is LNHNV and CDR2 is YYDKDF (reference sequence). This CDR3 is built from 14 residues. V was pared by 5 bases and J by 1 base, with 8 bases between. This CDR3 is CATSRDENTGELFF. The CDR3 region has the DNA TGTGCCACCAGCCGGGATGAGAACACCGGGGAGCTGTTTTTT.

The rearrangement joins TRBV16 to TRBJ1-6; 11 bases line up with TRBD1. The germline V gene encodes CDR1 KGHSY and CDR2 FQNENV. The V segment lost 0 bases and the J segment 7 bases; nucleotides outside the gene matches: 2. There are 16 residues in the CDR3. The chain's CDR3 is CASSQSGQGVNSPLHF. CDR3 in DNA: TGTGCCAGCAGCCAATCGGGACAGGGGGTGAATTCACCCCTCCACTTT.

This rearrangement joins TRBV28 to TRBJ2-5; 13 nucleotides agree with TRBD2. The V gene end was trimmed by 6 bases and the J gene end by 8 bases; junction bases not matched to a gene: 6. Germline-derived CDR1 and CDR2 are MDHEN and SYDVKM. The CDR3 loop spans 14 amino acids. The CDR3 loop reads CASSLGTSGNTQYF. In DNA form, the CDR3 reads TGTGCCAGCAGCCTCGGGACTAGCGGGAATACCCAGTACTTC.

The genes are TRBV2 and TRBJ2-7, with D hard to call. Germline V gene lookup returns CDR1 SNHLY and CDR2 FYNNEI. The CDR3 is 12 amino acids. V dropped 3 bases and J dropped 6 bases, with 9 bases sitting between them. CDR3 in amino acids: CASSETFLEQYF. The CDR3 nucleotides are TGTGCCAGCAGTGAGACTTTTCTCGAGCAGTACTTC.

This clone has only one observation. This sequence joins TRBV19 and TRBJ1-4; 10 bases align to TRBD1. CDR3 size: 15 residues. V shed 3 bases, J shed 6 bases, and the junction held 4 bases outside the gene matches. Germline-derived CDR1 and CDR2 are LNHDA and SQIVND (reference sequence). The CDR3 loop is CASSIPGTGDEKLFF. CDR3 DNA sequence: TGTGCCAGTAGTATTCCCGGGACAGGGGATGAAAAACTGTTTTTT.

The rearrangement links TRBV6-4 to TRBJ2-5, with D possibly matching TRBD2 (6 bases). Trimming pared 0 bases from V and 4 bases from J, leaving 21 bases between. The V gene's germline CDR1 is MRHNA and CDR2 SNTAGT. This CDR3 has 18 amino acids. CDR3 in amino acids: CASSDSEGRISVGETQYF. DNA for the CDR3: TGTGCCAGCAGTGACTCGGAGGGTCGCATTAGTGTTGGAGAGACCCAGTACTTC.

V and J are TRBV3-1 (or the pseudogene TRBV3-2) and TRBJ1-2; no reliable D call. V lost 0 bases to trimming and J lost 8 bases, with 13 bases between them. The V gene's germline CDR1 is LGHDT and CDR2 YNNKEL (reference sequence). CDR3 size: 14 residues. CDR3 in amino acids: CASSQDTVGGGYTF. For the CDR3, the DNA is TGTGCCAGCAGCCAAGATACGGTCGGCGGGGGCTACACCTTC.

This chain joins TRBV13 and TRBJ2-3, with a tentative D call TRBD1 (5 bases). CDR3 length: 15 residues. Germline CDR1 PRHDT, CDR2 FYEKMQ (reference sequence). Deletions cut 2 bases from V and 2 bases from J, with 11 bases between. The CDR3, as DNA: TGTGCCAGCAGCTTATTTTCAGGGATCACAGATACGCAGTATTTT. Translated: CASSLFSGITDTQYF.

The chain employs TRBV7-9 and TRBJ1-2; D may be TRBD1 (6 bases). The germline V gene has CDR1 SEHNR and CDR2 FQNEAQ (reference sequence). The CDR3 spans 14 residues. V was cut by 2 bases and J by 3 bases, with 10 bases left in between. The CDR3 loop reads CASSLMTGDYGYTF. The CDR3, as DNA: TGTGCCAGCAGCTTAATGACAGGAGACTATGGCTACACCTTC.

This clone was recorded only once. The chain combines TRBV6-4 with TRBJ1-3, with D perhaps matching TRBD1 (5 bases). The V end lost 6 bases, the J end lost 2 bases, and 8 bases lay between the germline ends. Germline values: CDR1 MRHNA, CDR2 SNTAGT. This CDR3 spans 13 amino acids. The DNA for the CDR3 is TGTGCCAGCAGCCAGGGTCCTGGAAACACCATATATTTT. Its translation: CASSQGPGNTIYF.

J is TRBJ2-2 and V is TRBV5-4; the D is unclear. The V gene lost 0 bases and the J gene lost 1 base, with 4 bases spanning the gap. In germline, CDR1 is SGHNT, CDR2 YYREEE (reference sequence). This CDR3 is built from 14 residues. CDR3 sequence (DNA): TGTGCCAGCAGCTTGGCCCAGAACACCGGGGAGCTGTTTTTT. Its translation is CASSLAQNTGELFF.

This clone is termed medium-sized (0.01 to 0.1%). The chain is built from TRBV4-2 and TRBJ1-3, with a weak D call TRBD1 (6 bases). CDR1 is LGHNA and CDR2 is YNFKEQ in the germline V gene. This CDR3 has 15 residues. Trimming removed 5 bases from V and 2 bases from J, with 13 bases in between. CDR3 nucleotide sequence: TGTGCCAGCAGCGCCCACAGGGACCCTGGAAACACCATATATTTT. Translating it yields CASSAHRDPGNTIYF.

This clone appeared a few times. The chain combines TRBV4-1 with TRBJ1-3; 7 bases map to TRBD1. CDR3 size: 15 residues. Germline V gives CDR1 MGHRA, CDR2 YSYEKL. V was pared by 4 bases and J by 0 bases, with 3 bases of the junction left unmatched. CDR3 in amino acids: CASSLKGASGNTIYF. For the CDR3, the DNA is TGCGCCAGCAGCCTAAAGGGGGCCTCTGGAAACACCATATATTTT.

The rearrangement uses TRBV5-8 and TRBJ1-4; tentatively, D is TRBD1 (6 bases). V lost 5 bases to trimming and J lost 2 bases, with 10 bases between them. CDR3 length: 14 residues. Germline V gene lookup returns CDR1 SGHTS and CDR2 YDEGEE. This CDR3 is CASRRTATNEKLFF. The CDR3 bases are TGTGCCAGCAGAAGGACAGCTACTAATGAAAAACTGTTTTTT.